The sequence of this TCR beta chain was determined in a study of sequential checkpoint blockade in melanoma. Study as a whole: Both treatment sequences were followed by maintenance nivolumab.

TCRdb keeps only in-frame clones here, not all; method: immunoSEQ multiplex PCR. The data show some 6,000 clones, around half seen once. As for treatment: randomized to nivolumab then ipilimumab (arm A) or the reverse (arm B). DNA-damaging chemotherapy had not been given to any patient beforehand. Sorted cells were live CD3+CD8+, lacking CD19 and CD56, from PBMCs. The V segment lost 5 bases and the J segment 0 bases; nucleotides outside the gene matches: 2. The length of the CDR3 is 15 residues. Looked up from germline, CDR1 is MDHEN and CDR2 is SYDVKM. Sequenced here: CD8+ T cells sorted from blood (inferred from file names), sampled from a patient given nivolumab and ipilimumab in sequence. The chain is built from TRBV28 and TRBJ2-2; TRBD2 matches 8 bases. This sequence originates from a human donor with melanoma. This chain's CDR3 is CASSLAGANTGELFF. For the CDR3, the DNA is TGTGCCAGCAGTCTAGCGGGCGCGAACACCGGGGAGCTGTTTTTT.